This passage covers 6 T cell receptor beta chains from one sample sequenced in a study of shared clonotypes between healthy human individuals. TCRdb keeps only in-frame clones here, not all; method: immunoSEQ multiplex PCR. The sample yields approximately 340,000 clones, around four fifths seen once. The sequencing sample was made of memory CD4+ T cells sorted from blood. This sample's subset: CD45RA-negative fraction. The origin of the receptors is a man aged 30-40 years in good health.

This chain's CDR3 is CSVQQRARGDEQFF. The CDR3 region has the DNA TGCAGCGTTCAGCAAAGGGCCAGAGGGGATGAGCAGTTCTTC. This chain links TRBV29-1 with TRBJ2-1; TRBD1 or TRBD2 may be the D gene (5 bases each). The V end was cut by 5 bases, the J end by 8 bases, with 19 bases between. CDR1 and CDR2 from the germline V gene are SQVTM and ANQGSEA. The CDR3 contains 14 residues.

This clone was observed a handful of times. The chain is built from TRBV11-3 and TRBJ2-1, with a possible D match to TRBD2 (5 bases). The CDR3 runs to 13 residues. Per the germline V gene, CDR1 is SGHNT and CDR2 is YENEEA. Trimming left V 5 bases short and J 10 bases short, with 15 bases between. For the CDR3, the DNA is TGTGCCAGCAGCAAAAACCCCGCGGGCGAGCAGTTCTTC. The encoded protein is CASSKNPAGEQFF.

V and J are TRBV5-5 and TRBJ1-1, with 7 positions matching TRBD1. The J segment lost 7 bases and the V segment lost 2 bases, leaving 11 bases of the junction unmatched. The CDR3 is 15 amino acids. Germline-derived CDR1 and CDR2 are SGHKS and YYEKEE (reference sequence). The CDR3 nucleotides read TGTGCCAGCAGCTTCACGCGGGACAGCGGACGTGAAGCTTTCTTT. Protein product: CASSFTRDSGREAFF.

This clone was observed at least ten times. V usage is TRBV2 and J usage is TRBJ2-7, with 9 bases that match TRBD1. V gave up 10 bases and J gave up 3 bases; unmatched junction bases: 4. Germline values: CDR1 SNHLY, CDR2 FYNNEI. The CDR3 runs to 12 residues. The CDR3 DNA reads TGTGCCACGGGACAGGGTCTCTACGAGCAGTACTTC. Translation gives CATGQGLYEQYF.

This clone was counted only a few times. CDR3 residues: CASSLLAGVNEQFF. The CDR3 nucleotides read TGTGCCAGCAGCTTGCTAGCGGGAGTTAATGAGCAGTTCTTC. V gene TRBV11-2 combines with J gene TRBJ2-1; 10 bases are shared with TRBD2. The ends lost 3 bases at V and 7 bases at J; junction bases unmatched: 3. Per the germline V gene, CDR1 is SGHAT and CDR2 is FQNNGV. The CDR3 has 14 residues.

The chain links TRBV27 to TRBJ2-1; no firm D call. Per the germline V gene, CDR1 is MNHEY and CDR2 is SMNVEV (reference sequence). Trimming shortened V by 6 bases and J by 0 bases, and 12 bases separated the two germline ends. The CDR3 is 15 amino acids. As DNA, the CDR3 is TGTGCCAGCAGACTACAGTCGAGCTCCTACAATGAGCAGTTCTTC. It yields the protein CASRLQSSSYNEQFF.